Presented here are 28 T cell receptor beta chains from one specimen sequenced in a study of T cell responses to AZD1222 COVID-19 vaccine (dated by TCRdb to 2020 to 2022). What this sample's time point label stands for: baseline before first vaccination. Receptors were amplified or captured by the immunoSEQ multiplex PCR assay. The source is immuneACCESS, and TCRdb retained only in-frame sequences with V and J called. Part of the clones is not carried over; for the studies checked, unresolved V genes explain less than half of this, and the remainder is unexplained. In all, the sample holds about 120,000 clones, and roughly 90% of those were seen once. More than 13% of the sample belongs to the ten largest clones. The sample consisted of peripheral blood, taken on day 0 of AZD1222 vaccination. These receptors originate from an adult in good health.

This clone is medium-sized within its sample. The chain is built from TRBV29-1 and TRBJ1-2; TRBD1 is a possible D gene (6 bases). Germline V gene sequence: CDR1 SQVTM, CDR2 ANQGSEA. This CDR3 spans 11 amino acids. Trimming left V 1 base short and J 8 bases short, with 8 bases between. The CDR3 loop reads CSVEVGGGYTF. In DNA form, the CDR3 reads TGCAGCGTTGAAGTGGGGGGCGGCTACACCTTC. The entire variable domain, with the rest obtained from reference TRBV29-1 and TRBJ1-2, is as follows: SAVISQKPSRDICQRGTSLTIQCQVDSQVTMMFWYRQQPGQSLTLIATANQGSEATYESGFVIDKFPISRPNLTFSTLTVSNMSPEDSSIYLCSVEVGGGYTFGSGTRLTVV.

V and J are TRBV7-8 and TRBJ2-1, with D possibly being TRBD1 (5 bases). Trimming removed 1 base at V and 1 base at J, with 14 bases between. The CDR3 extends over 17 amino acids. Germline V lookup: CDR1 SGHVS, CDR2 FQNEAQ. As DNA, the CDR3 is TGTGCCAGCAGCTTAGAGGGGCCAGTTATGTCCTACAATGAGCAGTTCTTC. Its protein is CASSLEGPVMSYNEQFF.

The V gene is TRBV6-1, the J gene TRBJ1-6; D gene uncertain. Germline V gene data show CDR1 as MNHNS and CDR2 as SASEGT. V was trimmed by 3 bases and J by 12 bases, leaving 21 bases between them. The CDR3 is made up of 16 amino acids. CDR3 amino acids: CASSEASRSQAEPLHF. In DNA, the CDR3 is TGTGCCAGCAGTGAGGCGTCCCGATCCCAAGCTGAACCCCTCCACTTT.

The chain employs TRBV9 and TRBJ2-3; 11 nucleotides align to TRBD2. This CDR3 has 15 amino acids. Germline CDR1 is SGDLS and CDR2 is YYNGEE. The ends lost 3 bases at V and 14 bases at J; junction bases unmatched: 14. CDR3 in DNA: TGTGCCAGCAGCGCAGGAGGGACTAGCGGAACTAACCCGTATTTT. Amino acid sequence: CASSAGGTSGTNPYF.

The chain is built from TRBV12-3 or TRBV12-4 and TRBJ1-2; weak D call: TRBD1 (6 bases). The CDR3 is made up of 13 amino acids. V was trimmed by 5 bases and J by 4 bases, leaving 11 bases between them. The CDR3 coding sequence is TGTGCCAGCAGTCACAGGGACTTCTATGGCTACACCTTC. Translation: CASSHRDFYGYTF.

This clone has a single count. The chain employs TRBV3-1 (or the pseudogene TRBV3-2) and TRBJ1-6; D not resolved. This CDR3 contains 16 residues. CDR1 is LGHDT and CDR2 is YNNKEL in the germline V gene (reference sequence). V was pared by 8 bases and J by 0 bases, with 14 bases between. The CDR3 protein is CASQRAPSSYNSPLHF. The CDR3 DNA reads as TGTGCCAGCCAGAGGGCGCCCAGCTCCTATAATTCACCCCTCCACTTT.

The rearrangement uses TRBV7-2 and TRBJ2-7; D may match TRBD1 or TRBD2 (7 bases each). The CDR3 loop spans 15 amino acids. V gave up 1 base and J gave up 3 bases, with 13 bases separating them. CDR1 and CDR2 from the germline V gene are SGHTA and FQGNSA. The DNA for the CDR3 is TGTGCCAGCAGCTTAGTTTCAGGGGGGGACTACGAGCAGTACTTC. Amino acid sequence: CASSLVSGGDYEQYF.

V gene TRBV7-8 combines with J gene TRBJ2-1; the match to TRBD2 covers 7 bases. V lost 5 bases and J lost 7; bases outside the gene matches: 8. CDR1 is SGHVS, CDR2 FQNEAQ, per germline. This CDR3 spans 14 amino acids. The CDR3 sequence: CASSPLNSGNEQFF. As DNA, the CDR3 is TGTGCCAGCAGCCCCCTTAATAGCGGGAATGAGCAGTTCTTC.

The chain is built from TRBV28 and TRBJ1-1; D possibly corresponds to TRBD1 (5 bases). The CDR3 is 14 amino acids. CDR1 and CDR2 (germline): MDHEN, SYDVKM. Between the trimmed V and J ends, which lost 6 bases and 0 bases, there was a span of 11 bases. The CDR3 DNA sequence: TGTGCCAGCAGGGAGACAGCTTTGAACACTGAAGCTTTCTTT. As protein: CASRETALNTEAFF.

J is TRBJ1-3 and V is TRBV19, with a possible D match to TRBD1 (5 bases). V lost 2 bases and J 2 bases, leaving 10 bases between the germline ends. CDR3 length equals 15 residues. Germline V CDR1 and CDR2: LNHDA, SQIVND (reference sequence). CDR3 DNA: TGTGCCAGTAGTATACTCCAAGGGGCTGGAAACACCATATATTTT. Encoded protein: CASSILQGAGNTIYF.

The gene calls are TRBV27 and TRBJ1-5; D remains ambiguous. The length of the CDR3 is 15 residues. Trimming took off 3 bases at V and 0 bases at J, with 9 bases between the two ends. CDR1 is MNHEY, CDR2 SMNVEV, per germline (reference sequence). CDR3 amino acids: CASSLYGDSNQPQHF. The CDR3 nucleotides read TGTGCCAGCAGTTTGTACGGAGATAGCAATCAGCCCCAGCATTTT.

In its sample, this clone was seen once. The rearrangement links TRBV19 to TRBJ2-3; 8 bases are a match to TRBD2. V lost 8 bases to trimming and J lost 3 bases; unmatched junction nucleotides: 25. Germline CDR1 is LNHDA and CDR2 is SQIVND (reference sequence). The CDR3 spans 20 residues. The CDR3 is CASRTAIREPGTRGTDTQYF. Here the CDR3 DNA reads TGTGCCAGTCGGACCGCCATCCGCGAACCCGGGACTAGGGGGACAGATACGCAGTATTTT. Drawing the rest from reference TRBV19 and TRBJ2-3, the complete variable domain is DGGITQSPKYLFRKEGQNVTLSCEQNLNHDAMYWYRQDPGQGLRLIYYSQIVNDFQKGDIAEGYSVSREKKESFPLTVTSAQKNPTAFYLCASRTAIREPGTRGTDTQYFGPGTRLTVL.

This clone was counted a single time. V is TRBV13 and J is TRBJ2-7; 9 positions agree with TRBD1. V shed 5 bases, J shed 4 bases, and the junction held 3 bases outside the gene matches. The germline gives CDR1 PRHDT, CDR2 FYEKMQ (reference sequence). This CDR3 is built from 13 residues. This CDR3 is CASSDRGSYEQYF. Written as DNA, the CDR3 is TGTGCCAGCAGCGACAGGGGGTCATACGAGCAGTACTTC.

This clone has just one count. V and J are TRBV6-5 and TRBJ2-1, with TRBD1 matching over 7 bases. CDR1 is MNHEY, CDR2 SVGAGI, per germline. The CDR3 totals 15 residues. J gave up 3 bases and V 5 bases, and 7 bases lay outside the gene matches. This CDR3 is CASSTRQGLYNEQFF. In DNA form, the CDR3 reads TGTGCCAGCAGTACTCGACAGGGCCTCTACAATGAGCAGTTCTTC.

The genes are TRBV9 and TRBJ2-6, with 7 bases fitting TRBD1. With 0 bases clipped from V and 2 bases from J, the junction kept 5 bases outside the gene matches. The V gene's germline CDR1 is SGDLS and CDR2 YYNGEE. The length of the CDR3 is 17 residues. CDR3 loop: CASSVASTGPGANVLTF. The CDR3 DNA is TGTGCCAGCAGCGTAGCCTCGACAGGGCCTGGGGCCAACGTCCTGACTTTC.

This chain uses TRBV7-8 with TRBJ2-4; D might be TRBD1 (6 bases). The CDR3 runs to 16 residues. Between the trimmed V and J ends, which lost 5 bases and 7 bases, there was a span of 21 bases. In germline, CDR1 is SGHVS, CDR2 FQNEAQ. CDR3 loop: CASSTHLGARENIQYF. In nucleotides, the CDR3 is TGTGCCAGCAGCACACACCTGGGGGCTCGTGAGAACATTCAGTACTTC.

The chain combines TRBV19 with TRBJ1-1, with D possibly TRBD1 on 6 matching bases. Between the trimmed V and J ends, which lost 1 base and 4 bases, there was a span of 7 bases. Germline loops: CDR1 LNHDA, CDR2 SQIVND (reference sequence). This CDR3 region has 13 residues. The CDR3 region has the DNA TGTGCCAGTAGTATAGCAGGGGTCACTGAAGCTTTCTTT. Protein product: CASSIAGVTEAFF.

V is TRBV28 and J is TRBJ2-5; D ambiguous. V gave up 2 bases and J gave up 3 bases, with 4 bases separating them. This CDR3 has 12 amino acids. The V gene's germline CDR1 is MDHEN and CDR2 SYDVKM. The CDR3 region has the DNA TGTGCCAGCAGTTTAGTCAAAGAGACCCAGTACTTC. Translation: CASSLVKETQYF. Based on the CDR3 plus reference TRBV28 and TRBJ2-5, the full variable domain is DVKVTQSSRYLVKRTGEKVFLECVQDMDHENMFWYRQDPGLGLRLIYFSYDVKMKEKGDIPEGYSVSREKKERFSLILESASTNQTSMYLCASSLVKETQYFGPGTRLLVL.

This clone was observed a single time. The gene calls are TRBV29-1 and TRBJ1-1, with unresolved D. Germline-derived CDR1 and CDR2 are SQVTM and ANQGSEA. The CDR3 length is 10 residues. Here the CDR3 DNA reads TGCAGTGCCCTGGACACTGAAGCTTTCTTT. This gives the protein CSALDTEAFF.

This clone was picked up one time. The chain employs TRBV2 and TRBJ1-2; 7 bases are a match to TRBD1. Per germline, CDR1 SNHLY and CDR2 FYNNEI. The CDR3 loop spans 17 amino acids. V shed 10 bases, J shed 6 bases, and the junction held 23 bases outside the gene matches. The CDR3 DNA sequence: TGTGCCACCGATGGGCGACTTGGGACAGCAGAGTTGGATGGCTACACCTTC. Translation: CATDGRLGTAELDGYTF.

V is TRBV27 and J is TRBJ2-7; TRBD2 agrees at 7 bases. Trimming at V came to 5 bases and at J to 4 bases, leaving 5 bases not matched to a gene. CDR3 length: 13 residues. CDR1 is MNHEY and CDR2 is SMNVEV in the germline V gene (reference sequence). CDR3 sequence (DNA): TGTGCCAGCAGTCCTATACTAGCGTACGAGCAGTACTTC. Translating gives CASSPILAYEQYF.

The chain recombines TRBV11-2 with TRBJ2-7; tentatively, D is TRBD2 (5 bases). Germline loops: CDR1 SGHAT, CDR2 FQNNGV. The CDR3 loop spans 18 amino acids. V was clipped by 2 bases and J by 3 bases, with 23 bases between them. CDR3 loop: CASSLTTRGPYELYEQYF. CDR3 bases: TGTGCCAGCAGCTTAACGACCCGCGGGCCCTATGAGCTCTACGAGCAGTACTTC.

This chain uses TRBV6-5 with TRBJ2-2; no firm D call. Deletions cut 6 bases from V and 0 bases from J, with 8 bases between. The CDR3 covers 14 residues. Germline CDR1 MNHEY, CDR2 SVGAGI. The chain's CDR3 is CASSPDTNTGELFF. The CDR3 DNA reads as TGTGCCAGCAGCCCCGACACGAACACCGGGGAGCTGTTTTTT.

This clone was found once. V and J are TRBV7-8 and TRBJ2-4; weak D call: TRBD1 (6 bases). This CDR3 comprises 14 residues. The V gene lost 1 base and the J gene lost 6 bases, with 10 bases spanning the gap. Germline values: CDR1 SGHVS, CDR2 FQNEAQ. In nucleotides, the CDR3 is TGTGCCAGCAGCTTAGGGGGGCGCGGAAACATTCAGTACTTC. As protein: CASSLGGRGNIQYF.

The V call is TRBV27, the J call TRBJ2-3; the match to TRBD1 covers 7 bases. Germline assignment: CDR1 MNHEY and CDR2 SMNVEV (reference sequence). This CDR3 spans 17 amino acids. V dropped 0 bases and J dropped 6; count of bases not matched to a gene: 12. CDR3 protein: CASSLSPMGQFEDTQYF. The CDR3 region has the DNA TGTGCCAGCAGTTTATCCCCCATGGGACAGTTCGAGGATACGCAGTATTTT.

The chain uses TRBV7-8 and TRBJ2-2, with D possibly being TRBD1 (6 bases). Germline V lookup: CDR1 SGHVS, CDR2 FQNEAQ. The CDR3 loop spans 16 amino acids. Trimming cost V 4 bases and J 1 base, with 13 bases left between them. CDR3 nucleotide sequence: TGTGCCAGCAGCTCCGCCCCGGGACAGAACACCGGGGAGCTGTTTTTT. As protein: CASSSAPGQNTGELFF.

The chain carries TRBV6-1 and TRBJ2-3, with TRBD1 as a possible D gene (5 bases). This CDR3 region has 12 residues. CDR1 is MNHNS and CDR2 is SASEGT in the germline V gene. V was cut by 1 base and J by 9 bases, with 8 bases left in between. The CDR3 DNA reads as TGTGCCAGCAGTGAAGGCCCAGGGACGCAGTATTTT. Amino acids: CASSEGPGTQYF.

This chain connects TRBV28 to TRBJ1-4; 7 bases align to TRBD1. CDR1 is MDHEN and CDR2 is SYDVKM in the germline V gene. The CDR3 covers 14 residues. J was trimmed by 7 bases and V by 6 bases; bases with no gene match: 8. The CDR3 loop reads CASRTGASGEKLFF. CDR3 coding DNA: TGTGCCAGCAGAACAGGGGCGTCGGGTGAAAAACTGTTTTTT.